The clone carrying this T cell receptor (beta chain) was recorded once. The antigen is not known. The sample belongs to a study of T cell responses to AZD1222 COVID-19 vaccine. V shed 3 bases and J 4 bases; nucleotides not matched to a gene: 7. The CDR3 has 16 residues. Germline CDR1 SGHNT, CDR2 YYREEE (reference sequence). The assay was immunoSEQ multiplex PCR, and TCRdb's table has in-frame clones only and misses some. The sample has roughly 140,000 clones, 94% seen once. Study-level results: The sample set comprised mostly white British donors with more females, and clonal diversity was possibly underestimated. Repertoires were obtained only post-peak T cell response. Recipients of two AZD1222 doses showed rising Spike-specific TCR breadth and depth.

This chain uses TRBV5-4 with TRBJ2-1; 10 bases match TRBD2. The TCR was taken from an adult in good health. The sample was peripheral blood, taken on day 0 of AZD1222 vaccination. This chain's CDR3 is CASSWTGLAAYNEQFF. In DNA form, the CDR3 reads TGTGCCAGCAGCTGGACCGGACTAGCGGCTTACAATGAGCAGTTCTTC.